This is a list of T cell receptor beta chains from one sample in a study of blood T cell repertoires in COVID-19. This table comes from immunoSEQ multiplex PCR, and its TCRdb copy is limited to in-frame clones, with some not included. The sample shows about 48,000 clones, 86% of them seen only once. The sequencing sample was made of peripheral blood. The receptors originated from a woman older than 75 with COVID-19, enrolled during active disease. The CDR3 runs from the conserved cysteine through the conserved F or W. A D gene is named only where the DNA matches it firmly. Not every row has a clone size; where given, it reads once, few, many or a size class.

>TRBJ1-2|NA|TRBV3-1/TRBV3-2|TRBD1
CAISHQGAGGYTF
TGTGCCATTTCTCATCAGGGGGCAGGTGGCTACACCTTC
>TRBJ2-7|NA|TRBV30|NA
CAWSSPGLRSYEQYF
TGTGCCTGGAGTAGTCCGGGTCTTCGCTCCTACGAGCAGTACTTC
>TRBJ1-2|once|TRBV6-5|NA
CASSYSRNYGYTF
TGTGCCAGCAGTTACTCACGGAACTATGGCTACACCTTC
>TRBJ1-1|once|TRBV5-4|NA
CASSLGLGGGHTEAFF
TGTGCCAGCAGCTTGGGTTTGGGTGGAGGGCACACTGAAGCTTTCTTT
>TRBJ2-3|few|TRBV24-1|NA
CATRGPTDTQYF
TGTGCCACCCGAGGGCCCACAGATACGCAGTATTTT
>TRBJ1-2|NA|TRBV4-1|NA
CASSQGGRAYYGYTF
TGCGCCAGCAGCCAAGGGGGCAGGGCCTACTATGGCTACACCTTC
>TRBJ2-5|NA|TRBV10-3|NA
CAISESTQGGKTQYF
TGTGCCATCAGTGAGTCGACTCAGGGTGGGAAGACCCAGTACTTC
>TRBJ2-3|NA|TRBV5-8|NA
CASSFRTSTDTQYF
TGTGCCAGCAGCTTTCGGACTAGCACAGATACGCAGTATTTT
>TRBJ1-2|NA|TRBV18|NA
CASSTRQEGNYGYTF
TGTGCCAGCTCAACTAGACAGGAAGGGAACTATGGCTACACCTTC
>TRBJ2-1|NA|TRBV5-5|NA
CASSLDSHEQFF
TGTGCCAGCAGCTTGGACAGCCATGAGCAGTTCTTC
>TRBJ2-1|NA|TRBV29-1|TRBD2
CSVRLAGVYNEQFF
TGCAGCGTGAGACTAGCGGGGGTGTACAATGAGCAGTTCTTC
>TRBJ2-5|NA|TRBV19|TRBD2
CASSRLAGGGGETQYF
TGTGCCAGTAGTCGACTAGCGGGAGGTGGCGGCGAGACCCAGTACTTC
>TRBJ2-1|NA|TRBV27|NA
CASSSLKGGSRWNEQFF
TGTGCCAGCAGTTCTCTCAAGGGGGGGTCAAGATGGAATGAGCAGTTCTTC
>TRBJ1-1|NA|TRBV11-3|NA
CASSQGQHTEAFF
TGTGCCAGCAGCCAAGGACAGCACACTGAAGCTTTCTTT
>TRBJ2-2|NA|TRBV14|TRBD1
CASSSRQGHTGELFF
TGTGCCAGCAGCTCCCGACAGGGGCACACCGGGGAGCTGTTTTTT
>TRBJ1-5|NA|TRBV18|NA
CASSPSGVQPQHF
TGTGCCAGCTCACCCTCGGGGGTTCAGCCCCAGCATTTT
>TRBJ2-5|NA|TRBV5-1|TRBD2
CASSFVASGGAGETQYF
TGCGCCAGCAGCTTTGTTGCTAGCGGGGGGGCCGGAGAGACCCAGTACTTC
>TRBJ2-7|NA|TRBV15|TRBD2
CATSRAGGIAEQYF
TGTGCCACCAGCAGAGCGGGAGGAATAGCCGAGCAGTACTTC